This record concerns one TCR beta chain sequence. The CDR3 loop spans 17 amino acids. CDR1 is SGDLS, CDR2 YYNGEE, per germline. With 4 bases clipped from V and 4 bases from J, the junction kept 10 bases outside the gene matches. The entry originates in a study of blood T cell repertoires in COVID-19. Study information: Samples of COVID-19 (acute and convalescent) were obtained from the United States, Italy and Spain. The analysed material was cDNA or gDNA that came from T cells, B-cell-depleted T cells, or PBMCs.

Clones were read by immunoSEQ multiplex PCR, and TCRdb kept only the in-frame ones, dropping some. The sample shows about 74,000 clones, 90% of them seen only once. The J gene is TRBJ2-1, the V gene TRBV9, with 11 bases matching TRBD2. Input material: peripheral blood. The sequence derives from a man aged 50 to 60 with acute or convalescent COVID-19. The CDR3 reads CASSPRSPSGGYNEQFF. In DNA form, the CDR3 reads TGTGCCAGCAGCCCTAGGTCCCCTAGCGGGGGGTACAATGAGCAGTTCTTC. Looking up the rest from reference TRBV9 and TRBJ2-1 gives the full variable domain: DSGVTQTPKHLITATGQRVTLRCSPRSGDLSVYWYQQSLDQGLQFLIQYYNGEERAKGNILERFSAQQFPDLHSELNLSSLELGDSALYFCASSPRSPSGGYNEQFFGPGTRLTVL.